A single sample is the source of the 23 T cell receptor beta chains below, sequenced in a study of shared clonotypes between healthy human individuals (dated by TCRdb to 2018 to 2020). Preparation of the library involved the immunoSEQ multiplex PCR assay. This is the immuneACCESS table as TCRdb keeps it, with only in-frame sequences that have V and J called. A part of the clones is gone; compared with another copy, unresolved V genes explain less than half, and the rest is unexplained. The sample data list more than 400,000 clones, and 70% to 80% of these were observed just once. Around 12% of the sample lies in the top ten. The material sequenced was PBMCs. All receptors come from a woman in her forties in good health. Some clones in this sample may be carry-over from other donors' samples.

J is TRBJ2-3 and V is TRBV28, with 7 nucleotides matching TRBD2. Germline CDR1 reads MDHEN; CDR2 reads SYDVKM. Trimming took 0 bases from V and 3 from J; bases not matched to a gene: 3. CDR3 length: 15 residues. The CDR3: CASSLWGGLTDTQYF. DNA for the CDR3: TGTGCCAGCAGTTTATGGGGGGGGTTGACAGATACGCAGTATTTT. Together with reference TRBV28 and TRBJ2-3, the CDR3 gives the full variable domain: DVKVTQSSRYLVKRTGEKVFLECVQDMDHENMFWYRQDPGLGLRLIYFSYDVKMKEKGDIPEGYSVSREKKERFSLILESASTNQTSMYLCASSLWGGLTDTQYFGPGTRLTVL.

The chain uses TRBV2 and TRBJ2-7; 9 bases fit TRBD1. V shed 5 bases, J shed 5 bases, and the junction held 4 bases outside the gene matches. The CDR3 sequence is 13 residues long. CDR1 SNHLY and CDR2 FYNNEI come from the germline V gene. Here the CDR3 DNA reads TGTGCCAGCAGTACGGACAGGGGCGACGAGCAGTACTTC. It codes for CASSTDRGDEQYF.

The chain's CDR3 is CASRSPGGANEKLFF. CDR3 coding DNA: TGTGCCAGCAGGTCCCCAGGGGGGGCTAATGAAAAACTGTTTTTT. The V gene is TRBV28, the J gene TRBJ1-4; 7 bases map to TRBD1. V shed 6 bases and J 3 bases; nucleotides not matched to a gene: 7. Germline V gene lookup returns CDR1 MDHEN and CDR2 SYDVKM. The CDR3 covers 15 residues.

The V call is TRBV4-3, the J call TRBJ1-4; TRBD1 might be the D (6 bases). CDR1 is LGHNA, CDR2 YSLEER, per germline. The CDR3 contains 15 residues. The ends were cut back, 4 bases at V and 8 bases at J, with 17 bases in the middle. The CDR3 DNA is TGCGCCAGCAGCCCGTGGAGGAGGGGGAACGAAAAACTGTTTTTT. Translating gives CASSPWRRGNEKLFF.

The CDR3 loop is CSVVLGVRGSGANEQFF. CDR3 DNA: TGCAGCGTTGTTTTGGGAGTACGTGGTTCAGGGGCCAATGAGCAGTTCTTC. The rearrangement links TRBV29-1 to TRBJ2-1, with a tentative D call TRBD1 (6 bases). The CDR3 runs 17 residues. Between the trimmed V and J ends, which lost 4 bases and 6 bases, there was a span of 25 bases. The germline CDR1 and CDR2 sequences are SQVTM and ANQGSEA.

Notes on this clone: This specimen includes other DNA sequences encoding the same CDR3. The chain carries TRBV18 and TRBJ2-3, with 8 bases identical to TRBD2. The CDR3 sequence is 16 residues long. V lost 3 bases to trimming and J lost 0 bases; unmatched junction nucleotides: 5. CDR1 KGHSH and CDR2 LQKENI come from the germline V gene. CDR3 region: CASSPLAGGSTDTQYF. As DNA, the CDR3 is TGTGCCAGCTCACCGCTTGCGGGGGGTAGCACAGATACGCAGTATTTT.

V gene TRBV5-1 combines with J gene TRBJ2-3, with TRBD2 identical over 14 bases. Germline V gene data show CDR1 as SGHRS and CDR2 as YFSETQ. The junction had 5 bases not matched to a gene; V was cut back by 4 bases and J by 13 bases. The length of the CDR3 is 13 residues. CDR3 protein: CASSPGTSGSEYF. The CDR3 nucleotides are TGCGCCAGCAGCCCCGGGACTAGCGGGAGTGAGTATTTT.

The gene calls are TRBV4-3 and TRBJ2-2; TRBD2 might be the D (5 bases). Looked up from germline, CDR1 is LGHNA and CDR2 is YSLEER. The CDR3 is 15 amino acids. Trimming stripped 1 base from V and 6 bases from J, with 12 bases between. The CDR3 nucleotides are TGCGCCAGCAGCCAAGTGGAGCTAGCCGCCGGGGAGCTGTTTTTT. It specifies CASSQVELAAGELFF.

The chain is built from TRBV5-1 and TRBJ2-5; D remains unclear. The CDR3 is 14 amino acids. Trimming cost V 4 bases and J 5 bases, with 15 bases left between them. Looked up from germline, CDR1 is SGHRS and CDR2 is YFSETQ. For the CDR3, the DNA is TGCGCCAGCAGCCCCGGGTCCAATGGGGAGACCCAGTACTTC. Its translation is CASSPGSNGETQYF.

This sequence joins TRBV5-1 and TRBJ2-7, with D hard to call. Trimming cost V 0 bases and J 4 bases, with 11 bases left between them. The CDR3 has 14 residues. Looked up from germline, CDR1 is SGHRS and CDR2 is YFSETQ. Here the CDR3 reads CASSLGVASYEQYF. In DNA form, the CDR3 reads TGCGCCAGCAGCTTGGGTGTCGCGTCGTACGAGCAGTACTTC.

This chain joins TRBV14 and TRBJ2-5, with D perhaps TRBD2 (6 bases). The CDR3 spans 15 residues. V gave up 1 base and J gave up 2 bases, with 11 bases separating them. Germline assignment: CDR1 SGHDN and CDR2 FVKESK. The DNA of the CDR3 is TGTGCCAGCAGCCAAGCCATAGCGGCTCAAGAGACCCAGTACTTC. Encoded protein: CASSQAIAAQETQYF. Drawing the rest from reference TRBV14 and TRBJ2-5, the complete variable domain is EAGVTQFPSHSVIEKGQTVTLRCDPISGHDNLYWYRRVMGKEIKFLLHFVKESKQDESGMPNNRFLAERTGGTYSTLKVQPAELEDSGVYFCASSQAIAAQETQYFGPGTRLLVL.

This rearrangement joins TRBV5-1 to TRBJ1-2; 10 bases agree with TRBD1. Germline V gene sequence: CDR1 SGHRS, CDR2 YFSETQ. Trimming took 8 bases from V and 3 from J; bases not matched to a gene: 4. The CDR3 spans 13 residues. CDR3 region: CASGDRGDYGYTF. The DNA for the CDR3 is TGCGCCAGTGGGGACAGGGGAGACTATGGCTACACCTTC.

This clone was recorded once. The genes are TRBV28 and TRBJ2-1, with no clear D. The CDR3 sequence is 11 residues long. Germline values: CDR1 MDHEN, CDR2 SYDVKM. Trimming pared 3 bases from V and 8 bases from J, leaving 5 bases between. CDR3 residues: CASSLIYEQFF. The CDR3 coding sequence is TGTGCCAGCAGTTTGATCTATGAGCAGTTCTTC.

The genes are TRBV7-8 and TRBJ2-7; the D gene is possibly TRBD2 (5 bases). The germline CDR1 and CDR2 sequences are SGHVS and FQNEAQ. The CDR3 sequence is 14 residues long. Trimming took off 5 bases at V and 6 bases at J, with 17 bases between the two ends. The CDR3 nucleotides are TGTGCCAGCAGCCCCGGGGAGTTTGCCTCCGAGCAGTACTTC. Translated, it gives CASSPGEFASEQYF.

This clone was recorded only once. The sample carries other DNA sequences with the same CDR3. CDR3 DNA sequence: TGTGCCAGCAGTGAACTCCTGGCTCAAGAGACCCAGTACTTC. Translation gives CASSELLAQETQYF. The chain couples TRBV2 to TRBJ2-5; D gene ambiguous. The CDR3 sequence is 14 residues long. V lost 2 bases, J lost 2 bases, and 9 bases lay in between. Germline lookup yields CDR1 SNHLY and CDR2 FYNNEI.

V usage is TRBV29-1 and J usage is TRBJ2-5; possible D gene TRBD1, 6 bases. The tail of the sequence fits TRBJ2-7 better, so the J call may be wrong. Germline CDR1 reads SQVTM; CDR2 reads ANQGSEA. This CDR3 has 12 residues. This CDR3 reads CSVDEQGYEQYF. CDR3 DNA: TGCAGCGTTGACGAACAGGGCTACGAGCAGTACTTC.

The V gene is TRBV18, the J gene TRBJ1-3, with a possible D match to TRBD1 (5 bases). The V end lost 5 bases, the J end lost 3 bases, and 20 bases lay between the germline ends. The CDR3 has 17 amino acids. Germline values: CDR1 KGHSH, CDR2 LQKENI. CDR3 protein: CASSVTFKAGDGNTIYF. CDR3 coding DNA: TGTGCCAGCTCAGTGACTTTCAAAGCGGGGGATGGAAACACCATATATTTT.

The chain joins TRBV27 to TRBJ2-7; D might be TRBD2 (6 bases). V lost 0 bases to trimming and J lost 0 bases, with 12 bases between them. Germline-derived CDR1 and CDR2 are MNHEY and SMNVEV (reference sequence). This CDR3 comprises 16 residues. CDR3 nucleotide sequence: TGTGCCAGCAGTTTATCGCGACTAGGGAGCTCCTACGAGCAGTACTTC. Residues: CASSLSRLGSSYEQYF.

This clone was seen only once. V usage is TRBV7-2 and J usage is TRBJ2-7; TRBD2 agrees at 12 bases. The CDR3 runs to 14 residues. Germline values: CDR1 SGHTA, CDR2 FQGNSA. Losses at the gene ends were 5 bases for V and 4 bases for J; bases not matched to a gene: 3. CDR3 coding DNA: TGTGCCAGCAGCAGAACTAGCGGGAGGTACGAGCAGTACTTC. Protein product: CASSRTSGRYEQYF. The variable domain in full, with the rest retrieved from reference TRBV7-2 and TRBJ2-7, is GAGVSQSPSNKVTEKGKDVELRCDPISGHTALYWYRQSLGQGLEFLIYFQGNSAPDKSGLPSDRFSAERTGGSVSTLTIQRTQQEDSAVYLCASSRTSGRYEQYFGPGTRLTVT.

V usage is TRBV6-5 and J usage is TRBJ2-7; 11 nucleotides line up with TRBD1. Germline values: CDR1 MNHEY, CDR2 SVGAGI. V trimming: 2 bases; J trimming: 10 bases; junction bases outside the gene matches: 7. The CDR3 runs 14 residues. CDR3: CASSYGGTGGKQYF. The DNA for the CDR3 is TGTGCCAGCAGTTACGGAGGGACAGGGGGAAAACAGTACTTC.

The rearrangement uses TRBV6-6 and TRBJ2-1; TRBD2 matches at 7 bases. The CDR3 spans 14 residues. Germline CDR1 MNHNY, CDR2 SVGAGI (reference sequence). V lost 6 bases to trimming and J lost 9 bases; unmatched junction nucleotides: 11. In DNA, the CDR3 is TGTGCCAGCAGCCTCTTAAGGGAGGGGAGTGAGCAGTTCTTC. Its translation is CASSLLREGSEQFF.

J is TRBJ1-2 and V is TRBV28; a possible D gene is TRBD1 (6 bases). Germline V gene sequence: CDR1 MDHEN, CDR2 SYDVKM. Trimming shortened V by 7 bases and J by 4 bases, and 13 bases separated the two germline ends. The CDR3 has 13 amino acids. The CDR3 loop reads CASTRDRIYGYTF. In DNA form, the CDR3 reads TGTGCCAGCACTAGAGACAGGATCTATGGCTACACCTTC.

The chain carries TRBV18 and TRBJ2-5; D tentatively reads TRBD1 or TRBD2 (6 bases each). This CDR3 comprises 16 residues. The germline CDR1 and CDR2 sequences are KGHSH and LQKENI. V lost 4 bases to trimming and J lost 3 bases, with 18 bases between them. CDR3 bases: TGTGCCAGCTCACAAAATGCCCGGGGGCCCAAAGAGACCCAGTACTTC. Translating gives CASSQNARGPKETQYF.